This T cell receptor beta chain was observed in a study of OX40 agonist ivuxolimab in advanced cancers. On this clone: Its antigen remains unidentified.

Study results and limitations: In CD8+ T cells, expanded clones were on average more numerous than in CD4+. At 0.1 to 3.0 mg/kg and by week 6, clonal expansion occurred in CD4+ and CD8+ blood T cells. Partial responders receiving 0.1-3.0 mg/kg showed among the lowest clonal expansion.

The CDR3 has 13 amino acids. V lost 0 bases and J lost 2, with 4 bases in between. Germline V gene data show CDR1 as SEHNR and CDR2 as FQNEAQ (reference sequence). Sequencing was performed with immunoSEQ multiplex PCR; in TCRdb, only in-frame clones are kept and a portion is missing. The sample consists of fewer than 140,000 clones, 90% of them appearing once. The origin of this receptor is an adult with an advanced solid tumor such as melanoma, head and neck, liver or kidney cancer. The chain uses TRBV7-9 and TRBJ1-1; no clear D. The material was CD4+ or CD8+ T cells sorted from blood, obtained in a trial of the OX40 agonist ivuxolimab. The CDR3 DNA reads TGTGCCAGCAGCTTAGCTACTAACACTGAAGCTTTCTTT. It translates to CASSLATNTEAFF.